A single sample gave rise to the 15 T cell receptor beta chains below, sequenced in a study of cytomegalovirus exposure and HLA in healthy donors. TCRdb's table, derived via immunoSEQ multiplex PCR, lists solely in-frame clones and lacks some. The data hold around 110,000 clones, with 88% observed a single time. Sequencing used PBMCs. The receptors derive from a woman between 18 and 29 years old in good health and CMV-seropositive.

The gene calls are TRBV7-9 and TRBJ2-2, with D perhaps TRBD1 (7 bases). CDR3 length: 15 residues. V was pared by 2 bases and J by 4 bases, with 11 bases between. Germline CDR1 reads SEHNR; CDR2 reads FQNEAQ (reference sequence). The CDR3 nucleotides are TGTGCCAGCAGCTTAATCAGGGGGGCCACCGGGGAGCTGTTTTTT. Its translation is CASSLIRGATGELFF.

There are a few counts of this clone. The rearrangement joins TRBV25-1 to TRBJ2-7; 8 bases match TRBD1. This CDR3 has 15 residues. The germline CDR1 and CDR2 sequences are MGHDK and SYGVNS. The V segment lost 4 bases and the J segment 4 bases; nucleotides outside the gene matches: 9. CDR3 in amino acids: CASSGPRTGLYEQYF. CDR3 sequence (DNA): TGTGCCAGCAGTGGGCCGCGGACAGGGTTATACGAGCAGTACTTC.

Only one count was recorded for this clone. V gene TRBV19 combines with J gene TRBJ2-3; TRBD2 matches at 8 bases. The CDR3 is made up of 14 amino acids. Germline lookup yields CDR1 LNHDA and CDR2 SQIVND (reference sequence). V trimming: 3 bases; J trimming: 3 bases; junction bases outside the gene matches: 2. CDR3 DNA sequence: TGTGCCAGTAGTATGGGCGGGGGGACAGATACGCAGTATTTT. It specifies CASSMGGGTDTQYF. Based on the CDR3 plus reference TRBV19 and TRBJ2-3, the full variable domain is DGGITQSPKYLFRKEGQNVTLSCEQNLNHDAMYWYRQDPGQGLRLIYYSQIVNDFQKGDIAEGYSVSREKKESFPLTVTSAQKNPTAFYLCASSMGGGTDTQYFGPGTRLTVL.

The chain is built from TRBV28 and TRBJ2-7; 7 bases agree with TRBD2. This CDR3 comprises 15 residues. The germline CDR1 and CDR2 sequences are MDHEN and SYDVKM. V lost 6 bases to trimming and J lost 7 bases; unmatched junction nucleotides: 15. The CDR3 spells CASRLGGTQLIEQYF. For the CDR3, the DNA is TGTGCCAGCAGACTCGGGGGGACCCAACTTATTGAGCAGTACTTC.

V is TRBV7-9 and J is TRBJ1-6, with 7 bases aligning to TRBD1. This CDR3 contains 15 residues. V dropped 3 bases and J dropped 5; count of bases not matched to a gene: 4. CDR1 SEHNR and CDR2 FQNEAQ come from the germline V gene (reference sequence). CDR3 in DNA: TGTGCCAGCAGCTTCCTGGGACAGCATAATTCACCCCTCCACTTT. This encodes CASSFLGQHNSPLHF.

The chain is built from TRBV6-5 and TRBJ2-7, with 10 bases aligning to TRBD1. V lost 5 bases, J lost 4 bases, and 5 bases stayed unmatched. This CDR3 spans 14 amino acids. Germline CDR1 is MNHEY and CDR2 is SVGAGI. The CDR3 bases are TGTGCCAGCAGTGCCGGGACAGGGGTATACGAGCAGTACGTC. Amino acids: CASSAGTGVYEQYV.

DNA for the CDR3: TGTGCCAGCAGCCTGACAGGGATTAATGAAAAACTGTTTTTT. It specifies CASSLTGINEKLFF. This chain joins TRBV5-6 and TRBJ1-4; 7 positions match TRBD1. Trimming cost V 4 bases and J 4 bases; bases outside gene matches: 4. From germline, CDR1 is SGHDT and CDR2 YYEEEE. This CDR3 region has 14 residues.

This clone appeared a single time. The chain couples TRBV13 to TRBJ2-2, with TRBD1 identical over 8 bases. Germline V gives CDR1 PRHDT, CDR2 FYEKMQ (reference sequence). Trimming took 5 bases from V and 6 from J; bases not matched to a gene: 8. The CDR3 consists of 15 residues. CDR3: CASSGGTGFSGELFF. The CDR3, as DNA: TGTGCCAGCAGCGGTGGGACAGGTTTTTCCGGGGAGCTGTTTTTT.

The chain joins TRBV28 to TRBJ2-3, with 7 nucleotides matching TRBD2. The CDR3 is made up of 11 amino acids. Germline values: CDR1 MDHEN, CDR2 SYDVKM. J gave up 6 bases and V 10 bases, and 4 bases lay outside the gene matches. The CDR3 nucleotides read TGTGCCAACACCGGGGGGGATACGCAGTATTTT. This codes for CANTGGDTQYF.

CDR3 sequence: CASSQDQGCGDEQYF. The CDR3 DNA reads TGCGCCAGCAGTCAAGATCAGGGCTGTGGTGACGAGCAGTACTTC. The gene calls are TRBV23-1 and TRBJ2-7; perhaps TRBD1 as D (5 bases). TRBV23-1 falls under the ORF class, with uncertain function. This CDR3 contains 15 residues. Trimming removed 2 bases at V and 5 bases at J, with 16 bases between.

The CDR3 reads CSVEDGDSHLYEQYF. The CDR3 DNA reads as TGCAGCGTTGAGGACGGTGACAGCCATCTCTACGAGCAGTACTTC. The chain combines TRBV29-1 with TRBJ2-7, with D possibly matching TRBD1 (5 bases). In germline, CDR1 is SQVTM, CDR2 ANQGSEA. Trimming removed 3 bases from V and 3 bases from J, with 18 bases in between. CDR3 length: 15 residues.

This chain links TRBV19 with TRBJ1-5; the D is unclear. Germline V CDR1 and CDR2: LNHDA, SQIVND (reference sequence). Trimming stripped 3 bases from V and 5 bases from J, with 11 bases between. This CDR3 region has 14 residues. This CDR3 is CASSIVSGDQPQHF. In nucleotides, the CDR3 is TGTGCCAGTAGTATTGTTTCAGGCGATCAGCCCCAGCATTTT.

The chain recombines TRBV6-1 with TRBJ1-5; TRBD1 matches at 10 bases. Germline V CDR1 and CDR2: MNHNS, SASEGT. V shed 7 bases, J shed 2 bases, and the junction held 2 bases outside the gene matches. CDR3 length: 14 residues. The CDR3 here is CASTGTGGNQPQHF. CDR3 DNA: TGTGCCAGCACCGGGACAGGGGGCAATCAGCCCCAGCATTTT.

This chain joins TRBV28 and TRBJ2-1, with 15 bases matching TRBD2. The CDR3 loop spans 17 amino acids. The junction had 8 bases not matched to a gene; V was cut back by 4 bases and J by 7 bases. Germline V CDR1 and CDR2: MDHEN, SYDVKM. CDR3 loop: CASSSISGLAGGNEQFF. The CDR3 bases are TGTGCCAGCAGTTCAATCTCGGGACTAGCGGGGGGAAATGAGCAGTTCTTC.

J is TRBJ1-6 and V is TRBV27; D is possibly TRBD1 (6 bases). Germline V CDR1 and CDR2: MNHEY, SMNVEV (reference sequence). The V gene lost 1 base and the J gene lost 1 base, with 11 bases spanning the gap. The CDR3 covers 17 residues. CDR3 DNA sequence: TGTGCCAGCAGTTTATGGGCAGGGGAGTCCTATAATTCACCCCTCCACTTT. Encoded protein: CASSLWAGESYNSPLHF.